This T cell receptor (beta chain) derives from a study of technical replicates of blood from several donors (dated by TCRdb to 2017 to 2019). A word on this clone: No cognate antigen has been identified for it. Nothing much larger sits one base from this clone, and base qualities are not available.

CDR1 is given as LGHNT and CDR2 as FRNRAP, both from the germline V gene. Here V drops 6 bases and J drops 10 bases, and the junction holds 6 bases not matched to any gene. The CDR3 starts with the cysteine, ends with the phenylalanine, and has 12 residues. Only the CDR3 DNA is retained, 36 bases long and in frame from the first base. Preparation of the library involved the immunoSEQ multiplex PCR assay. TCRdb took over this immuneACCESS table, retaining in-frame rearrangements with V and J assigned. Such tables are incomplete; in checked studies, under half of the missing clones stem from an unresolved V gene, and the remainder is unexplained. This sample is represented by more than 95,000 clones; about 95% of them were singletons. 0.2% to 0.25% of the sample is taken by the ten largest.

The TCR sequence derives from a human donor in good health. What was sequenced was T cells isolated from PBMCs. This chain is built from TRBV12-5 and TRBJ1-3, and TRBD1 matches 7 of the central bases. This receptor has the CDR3 CASGPNRGTIYF. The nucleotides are TGTGCTAGTGGACCTAACAGGGGAACCATATATTTT.